Following are 26 T cell receptor beta chains from one sample sequenced in a study of blood T cell repertoires in COVID-19. Sequencing was performed with immunoSEQ multiplex PCR; in TCRdb, only in-frame clones are kept and a portion is missing. The sample comprises about 220,000 clones, about 91% of which are singletons, and 2.5% rests with the top ten. Sequenced sample: PBMCs or T cells enriched from blood (not recorded which). These receptors were collected from a woman aged 40 to 49 with acute COVID-19.

This rearrangement joins TRBV4-2 to TRBJ2-1, with 9 nucleotides matching TRBD1. The V segment lost 3 bases and the J segment 1 base; nucleotides outside the gene matches: 1. CDR3 length: 15 residues. Germline loops: CDR1 LGHNA, CDR2 YNFKEQ. The CDR3 reads CASSHGTGSYNEQFF. The CDR3 nucleotides are TGTGCCAGCAGCCACGGGACAGGGTCCTACAATGAGCAGTTCTTC.

This sequence joins TRBV6-5 and TRBJ2-7, with a weak D call TRBD2 (6 bases). Trimming cost V 4 bases and J 6 bases, with 16 bases left between them. Looked up from germline, CDR1 is MNHEY and CDR2 is SVGAGI. The CDR3 runs 14 residues. Here the CDR3 DNA reads TGTGCCAGCAGTTCCTCTTTCGGGAGCGGCGAGCAGTACTTC. This codes for CASSSSFGSGEQYF.

As DNA, the CDR3 is TGCAGCGTTCCAGGACTAGCGGGAGGCGTGTCCTACAATGAGCAGTTCTTC. Protein: CSVPGLAGGVSYNEQFF. The chain employs TRBV29-1 and TRBJ2-1; 14 nucleotides align to TRBD2. Germline CDR1 SQVTM, CDR2 ANQGSEA. The V and J ends lost 5 bases and 1 base, in that order; junction bases with no gene match: 7. CDR3 size: 17 residues.

The chain is built from TRBV19 and TRBJ1-3; D is perhaps TRBD1 (6 bases). The V and J ends lost 4 bases and 9 bases respectively, with 16 bases between them. Germline values: CDR1 LNHDA, CDR2 SQIVND (reference sequence). This CDR3 spans 14 amino acids. CDR3 in amino acids: CASSNDRTGFTIYF. The CDR3, as DNA: TGTGCCAGTAGTAACGACAGGACTGGATTCACCATATATTTT.

The rearrangement uses TRBV9 and TRBJ2-5, with 10 positions matching TRBD2. The CDR3 runs 18 residues. J lost 2 bases, V lost 2 bases, and 12 bases had no gene match. Germline-derived CDR1 and CDR2 are SGDLS and YYNGEE. The CDR3 coding sequence is TGTGCCAGCAGCGTTTCCCATCGAACTAGCGGGGAACAAGAGACCCAGTACTTC. Translating gives CASSVSHRTSGEQETQYF.

The chain couples TRBV6-2 or TRBV6-3 to TRBJ2-7; the D gene is possibly TRBD1 (5 bases). Germline CDR1 reads MNHEY; CDR2 reads SVGEGT. This CDR3 has 14 residues. V was shortened by 5 bases and J by 4 bases, with 15 bases between the two germline ends. CDR3 loop: CASSRQRGPYEQYV. The CDR3 DNA reads TGTGCCAGCAGTCGACAGCGCGGTCCTTACGAGCAGTACGTC.

The J gene is TRBJ2-3, the V gene TRBV10-3; 11 bases match TRBD1. The trim removed 0 bases at V and 8 bases at J, leaving 7 bases unmatched. CDR1 and CDR2 from the germline V gene are ENHRY and SYGVKD. CDR3 length: 16 amino acids. The CDR3 protein is CAISESTGTGGATQYF. The CDR3 region has the DNA TGTGCCATCAGTGAGTCGACGGGGACAGGGGGGGCTACGCAGTATTTT.

The CDR3 bases are TGTGCCAGCAGCCAAGAGGACAGGGGGCCCTCCTACGAGCAGTACTTC. It codes for CASSQEDRGPSYEQYF. J is TRBJ2-7 and V is TRBV4-2, with 11 positions matching TRBD1. The CDR3 is made up of 16 amino acids. Germline CDR1 LGHNA, CDR2 YNFKEQ. J lost 0 bases, V lost 0 bases, and 1 base had no gene match.

This clone was found many times. The chain carries TRBV4-3 and TRBJ1-6; D ambiguous. There are 14 residues in the CDR3. Germline V CDR1 and CDR2: LGHNA, YSLEER. With 1 base removed from V and 7 bases from J, the gap between germline ends came to 8 bases. This CDR3 is CASSQVYKNSPLHF. The CDR3 DNA follows: TGCGCCAGCAGCCAAGTTTACAAGAATTCACCCCTCCACTTT.

The chain has TRBV9 and TRBJ2-2; no definite D call. V was trimmed by 0 bases and J by 5 bases, leaving 5 bases between them. Germline CDR1 is SGDLS and CDR2 is YYNGEE. CDR3 size: 13 residues. The CDR3 DNA sequence: TGTGCCAGCAGCGTAGGGCGGACCGGGGAGCTGTTTTTT. Residues: CASSVGRTGELFF.

V gene TRBV30 combines with J gene TRBJ1-2; D possibly corresponds to TRBD1 (6 bases). V was cut by 2 bases and J by 4 bases, with 11 bases left in between. The germline V gene has CDR1 GTSNPN and CDR2 SVGIG (reference sequence). The CDR3 sequence is 13 residues long. CDR3 nucleotides: TGTGCCTGGAGTACAGGGTATAGCTATGGCTACACCTTC. Residues: CAWSTGYSYGYTF.

This clone was recorded once. CDR3 protein: CASLTENEKLFF. The CDR3 bases are TGTGCCAGCCTGACTGAGAATGAAAAACTGTTTTTT. V is TRBV12-3 or TRBV12-4 and J is TRBJ1-4; D gene unclear. Trimming removed 8 bases from V and 5 bases from J, with 9 bases in between. The CDR3 consists of 12 residues.

The chain has TRBV7-2 and TRBJ2-3, with 11 bases matching TRBD2. With 0 bases clipped from V and 6 bases from J, the junction kept 2 bases outside the gene matches. Germline loops: CDR1 SGHTA, CDR2 FQGNSA. CDR3 length: 15 amino acids. CDR3 sequence: CASSLAASGRDTQYF. CDR3 DNA sequence: TGTGCCAGCAGCTTAGCGGCTAGCGGGAGGGATACGCAGTATTTT.

The chain is built from TRBV21-1 and TRBJ2-1; the DNA was not compared with TRBD2, the D call given in the table. TRBV21-1 is a pseudogene locus. The CDR3 covers 13 residues. The CDR3 DNA reads as TGTGCCCCCGCCGGACTAGCGGGGTATGAGCAGTTCTTC. Its translation is CAPAGLAGYEQFF.

The rearrangement joins TRBV20-1 to TRBJ2-1; 10 positions agree with TRBD2. Trimming took 3 bases from V and 3 from J; bases not matched to a gene: 8. The CDR3 loop spans 16 amino acids. Looked up from germline, CDR1 is DFQATT and CDR2 is SNEGSKA (reference sequence). CDR3 sequence reads: CSASRPAGGHYNEQFF. As DNA, the CDR3 is TGCAGTGCTAGTCGCCCAGCGGGGGGGCACTACAATGAGCAGTTCTTC.

The chain is built from TRBV30 and TRBJ1-3; D remains ambiguous. This CDR3 has 14 residues. From germline, CDR1 is GTSNPN and CDR2 SVGIG (reference sequence). The germline V and J ends were trimmed by 4 bases and 0 bases, with 10 bases remaining between them. The CDR3 bases are TGTGCCTGGACTGTCTCACTCTCTGGAAACACCATATATTTT. The encoded protein is CAWTVSLSGNTIYF.

V and J are TRBV12-3 or TRBV12-4 and TRBJ2-1; the D is unclear. The V gene lost 2 bases and the J gene lost 7 bases, with 9 bases spanning the gap. CDR3 length: 13 amino acids. The CDR3 DNA is TGTGCCAGCAGTTTATTTCGGGTGAATGAGCAGTTCTTC. Its protein product is CASSLFRVNEQFF.

V gene TRBV4-1 combines with J gene TRBJ2-5; D is possibly TRBD2 (5 bases). There are 14 residues in the CDR3. V gave up 3 bases and J gave up 2 bases, with 10 bases separating them. Germline V lookup: CDR1 MGHRA, CDR2 YSYEKL. This CDR3 reads CASSHEGLQETQYF. The CDR3 DNA reads TGCGCCAGCAGCCACGAAGGACTTCAAGAGACCCAGTACTTC.

This chain connects TRBV7-2 to TRBJ1-3, with 10 positions matching TRBD1. V shed 2 bases, J shed 3 bases, and the junction held 7 bases outside the gene matches. Germline CDR1 is SGHTA and CDR2 is FQGNSA. The CDR3 is made up of 17 amino acids. In nucleotides, the CDR3 is TGTGCCAGCAGCTTATATGTGACAGGGGGCCTTGGAAACACCATATATTTT. Translating gives CASSLYVTGGLGNTIYF.

V is TRBV2 and J is TRBJ1-2; tentative D call: TRBD1 (6 bases). CDR3 size: 15 residues. V was cut by 5 bases and J by 4 bases, with 17 bases left in between. In germline, CDR1 is SNHLY, CDR2 FYNNEI. The CDR3 sequence: CASSPRTASSYGYTF. The CDR3 DNA follows: TGTGCCAGCAGTCCTCGGACAGCCTCATCCTATGGCTACACCTTC.

The chain joins TRBV5-4 to TRBJ2-2; TRBD1 might be the D (5 bases). There are 15 residues in the CDR3. V lost 1 base and J 6 bases, leaving 13 bases between the germline ends. Germline CDR1 SGHNT, CDR2 YYREEE (reference sequence). The CDR3 sequence: CASSLPRQSAGELFF. The CDR3 region has the DNA TGTGCCAGCAGCTTGCCCCGACAGTCCGCCGGGGAGCTGTTTTTT.

The rearrangement uses TRBV4-1 and TRBJ2-3; 13 bases are a match to TRBD2. The CDR3 length is 21 residues. Germline-derived CDR1 and CDR2 are MGHRA and YSYEKL. Losses at the gene ends were 0 bases for V and 0 bases for J; bases not matched to a gene: 12. This CDR3 is CASSQEERKTSGRSSTDTQYF. Here the CDR3 DNA reads TGCGCCAGCAGCCAAGAGGAGAGGAAGACTAGCGGGAGGTCTAGCACAGATACGCAGTATTTT.

In DNA form, the CDR3 reads TGTGCCAGCAGATTCACAGGGGGCGCGGGAGATACGCAGTATTTT. As protein: CASRFTGGAGDTQYF. This chain joins TRBV6-5 and TRBJ2-3; TRBD1 matches at 9 bases. The CDR3 is made up of 15 amino acids. Germline V gives CDR1 MNHEY, CDR2 SVGAGI. Trimming took 6 bases from V and 5 from J; bases not matched to a gene: 9.

This chain joins TRBV27 and TRBJ1-6; TRBD1 matches at 8 bases. J lost 10 bases, V lost 6 bases, and 8 bases had no gene match. Germline V gene sequence: CDR1 MNHEY, CDR2 SMNVEV (reference sequence). The CDR3 contains 14 residues. The CDR3 DNA is TGTGCCAGCAGGCCAACAGGGGGGCCGTCACCCCTCCACTTT. Translating it yields CASRPTGGPSPLHF.

V gene TRBV19 combines with J gene TRBJ2-3; tentatively, D is TRBD1 (6 bases). Germline V gene sequence: CDR1 LNHDA, CDR2 SQIVND (reference sequence). The CDR3 is made up of 14 amino acids. With 5 bases removed from V and 4 bases from J, the gap between germline ends came to 13 bases. This CDR3 reads CASSLRRQADTQYF. CDR3 nucleotides: TGTGCCAGTAGTCTTAGACGACAGGCAGATACGCAGTATTTT.

The rearrangement uses TRBV13 and TRBJ2-5; 11 bases fit TRBD2. V lost 3 bases and J lost 4; bases outside the gene matches: 7. Germline V lookup: CDR1 PRHDT, CDR2 FYEKMQ (reference sequence). The CDR3 contains 16 residues. CDR3 coding DNA: TGTGCCAGCAGCTTCAAACTAGCGGGAGCATCAGAGACCCAGTACTTC. This sequence encodes CASSFKLAGASETQYF. Combining the CDR3 with reference TRBV13 and TRBJ2-5 gives the whole variable domain AAGVIQSPRHLIKEKRETATLKCYPIPRHDTVYWYQQGPGQDPQFLISFYEKMQSDKGSIPDRFSAQQFSDYHSELNMSSLELGDSALYFCASSFKLAGASETQYFGPGTRLLVL.